This entry lists 2 T cell receptor delta chains sequenced from one sample in a study of Vδ1+ human thymocytes. General study points: Thymic TRG and TRD repertoires appeared highly polyclonal.

These receptors' antigens are unknown. Sequences come from RNA converted to cDNA by reverse transcription. Multiplex PCR used pooled V-gene forward primers and a constant-region reverse primer to amplify CDR3s. TCRdb reanalysed the multiplex PCR reads via CATT. Among about 50,000 delta-chain clones, around 16% were seen once, and the ten largest hold approximately 0.4%. The sequencing sample was made of Vdelta1+ gamma-delta thymocytes from the thymus. Stated subset: FACS-sorted CD3+ TCRalphabeta- TCRVdelta1+ TCRVdelta2- thymocytes. Receptors originate from a girl under three years old who had congenital heart surgery.

This clone was counted only a few times. The chain is built from TRDV1 and TRDJ1; no definite D call. The V and J ends lost 2 bases and 0 bases respectively, with 25 bases between them. CDR3 length equals 20 residues. Looked up from germline, CDR1 is TSWWSYY and CDR2 is QGS. CDR3: CALGESSGVPEVWYTDKLIF. The CDR3 DNA is TGTGCTCTTGGGGAATCTTCGGGCGTCCCCGAGGTATGGTACACCGATAAACTCATCTTT.

Worth noting for this clone: At the DNA level, this CDR3 is encoded by other sequences in the same sample as well. The chain joins TRDV1 to TRDJ1; 8 bases are a match to TRDD3. Germline CDR1 reads TSWWSYY; CDR2 reads QGS. The ends lost 6 bases at V and 4 bases at J; junction bases unmatched: 34. The CDR3 loop spans 23 amino acids. The CDR3 DNA reads TGTGCTCTTGGCGAAAAAAGCCTACTACAAAGTTCAACTGGGGGTCATACGGTCGATAAACTCATCTTT. It translates to CALGEKSLLQSSTGGHTVDKLIF.